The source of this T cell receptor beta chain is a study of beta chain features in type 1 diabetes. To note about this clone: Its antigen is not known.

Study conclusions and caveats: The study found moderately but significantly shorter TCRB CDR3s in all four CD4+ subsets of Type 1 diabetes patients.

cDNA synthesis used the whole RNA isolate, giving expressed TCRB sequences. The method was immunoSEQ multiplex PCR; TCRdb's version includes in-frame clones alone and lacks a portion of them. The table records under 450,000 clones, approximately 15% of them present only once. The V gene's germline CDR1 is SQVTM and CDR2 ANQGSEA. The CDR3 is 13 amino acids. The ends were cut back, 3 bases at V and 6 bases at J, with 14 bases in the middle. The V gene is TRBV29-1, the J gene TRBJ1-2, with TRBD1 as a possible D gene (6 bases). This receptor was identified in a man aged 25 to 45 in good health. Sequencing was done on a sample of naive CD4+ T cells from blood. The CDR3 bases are TGCAGCGTTGACCAGGGGATTATCAATGGCTACACCTTC. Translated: CSVDQGIINGYTF.